This T cell receptor (beta chain) was retrieved from a study of low-dose radiotherapy and immunotherapy resistance in tumors. Study context: Participants in Cohort 1 were administered 0.5 Gy per fraction at 2-week intervals, to a cumulative dose of 6.5 Gy. Ipilimumab 1 mg/kg every six weeks, together with nivolumab 240 mg every two weeks, was given intravenously to patients.

TRAV- and TRBV-specific primers primed first-strand cDNA, covering alpha and beta chains. Amplification, which lasted 20 to 25 PCR cycles, used a constant-region primer and V-primer adapter to amplify TCRs. One entry per CDR3 protein, called by TCRdb with MiXCR from the reads. The sample lists approximately 42,000 distinct CDR3 sequences; 20% to 25% were seen once. This clonotype was counted many times. The germline V and J ends were trimmed by 0 bases and 5 bases, with 16 bases remaining between them. Germline loops: CDR1 SQVTM, CDR2 ANQGSEA. This CDR3 has 15 residues. Time point indicated: after trial treatment. The treatment here: LDRT plus nivolumab, ipilimumab, low-dose cyclophosphamide and aspirin (RACIN trial).

The origin of this receptor is a male donor with prostate cancer. The chain is built from TRBV29-1 and TRBJ2-5; a weak D match, TRBD1 (6 bases). The input for sequencing was PBMCs, taken after low-dose radiotherapy plus immunotherapy. CDR3 residues: CSVEDLSRGRETQYF. For the CDR3, the DNA is TGCAGCGTTGAAGATCTAAGCAGGGGTCGCGAGACCCAGTACTTC.